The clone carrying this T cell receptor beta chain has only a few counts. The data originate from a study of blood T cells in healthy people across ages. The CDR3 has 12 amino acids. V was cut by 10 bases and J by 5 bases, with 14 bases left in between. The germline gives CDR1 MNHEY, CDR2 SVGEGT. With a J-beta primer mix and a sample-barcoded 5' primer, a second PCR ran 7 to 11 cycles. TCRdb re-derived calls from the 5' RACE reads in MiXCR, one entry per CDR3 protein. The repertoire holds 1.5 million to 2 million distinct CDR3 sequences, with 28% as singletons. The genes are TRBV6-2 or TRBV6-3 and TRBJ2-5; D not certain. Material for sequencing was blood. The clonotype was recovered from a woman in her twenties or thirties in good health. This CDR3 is CANSPTAETQYF. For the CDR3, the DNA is TGTGCCAACAGCCCCACCGCCGAGACCCAGTACTTC.